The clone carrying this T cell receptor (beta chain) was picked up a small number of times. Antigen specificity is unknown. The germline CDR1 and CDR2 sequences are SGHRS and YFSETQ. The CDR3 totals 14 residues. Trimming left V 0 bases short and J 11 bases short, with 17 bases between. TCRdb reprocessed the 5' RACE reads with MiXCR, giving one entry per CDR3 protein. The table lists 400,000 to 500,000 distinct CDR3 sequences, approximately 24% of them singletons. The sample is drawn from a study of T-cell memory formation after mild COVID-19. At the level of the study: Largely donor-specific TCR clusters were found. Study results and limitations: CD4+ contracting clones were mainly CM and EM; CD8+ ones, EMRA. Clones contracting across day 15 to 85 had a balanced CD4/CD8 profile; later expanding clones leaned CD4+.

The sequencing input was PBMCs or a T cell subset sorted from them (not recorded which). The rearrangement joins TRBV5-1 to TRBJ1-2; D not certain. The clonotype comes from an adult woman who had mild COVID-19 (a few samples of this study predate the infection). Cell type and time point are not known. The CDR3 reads CASSLVLGDSRYTF. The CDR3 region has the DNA TGCGCCAGCAGCTTGGTGCTGGGAGACTCCAGATACACCTTC.